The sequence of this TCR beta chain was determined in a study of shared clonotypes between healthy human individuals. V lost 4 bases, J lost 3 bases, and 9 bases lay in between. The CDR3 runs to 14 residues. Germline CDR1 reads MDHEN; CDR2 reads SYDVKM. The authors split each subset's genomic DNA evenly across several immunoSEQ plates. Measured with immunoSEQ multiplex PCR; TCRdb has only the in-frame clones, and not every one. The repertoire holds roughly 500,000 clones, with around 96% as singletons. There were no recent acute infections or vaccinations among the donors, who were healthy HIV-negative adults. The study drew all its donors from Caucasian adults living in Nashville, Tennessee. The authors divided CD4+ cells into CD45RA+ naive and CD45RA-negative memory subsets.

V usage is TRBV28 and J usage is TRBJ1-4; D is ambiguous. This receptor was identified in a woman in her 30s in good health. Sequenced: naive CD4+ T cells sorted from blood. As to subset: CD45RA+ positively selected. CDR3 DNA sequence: TGTGCCAGCAGTTCTCCCCAGGCTAATGAAAAACTGTTTTTT. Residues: CASSSPQANEKLFF.